This T cell receptor (beta chain) originates from a study of blood T cells in healthy people across ages. The use of a sample-barcoded 5' primer and a J-beta primer mix characterized a second PCR of roughly 6 to 11 cycles. Per sample, CDR3-containing paired-end reads numbered at least 2.5 million. MiXCR, applied by TCRdb to the 5' RACE reads, yields one record per CDR3 protein. The sample yields 1.5 million to 2 million distinct CDR3 sequences, approximately 30% seen once. The ends were cut back, 7 bases at V and 0 bases at J, with 13 bases in the middle. Germline values: CDR1 SQVTM, CDR2 ANQGSEA. This CDR3 is 13 amino acids long.

The gene calls are TRBV29-1 and TRBJ2-7; maybe TRBD2 (5 bases). Sequencing input: blood. This TCR derives from a woman in her 30s in good health. The chain's CDR3 is CSDQRATSYEQYF. CDR3 coding DNA: TGCAGCGACCAGAGGGCGACCTCCTACGAGCAGTACTTC.